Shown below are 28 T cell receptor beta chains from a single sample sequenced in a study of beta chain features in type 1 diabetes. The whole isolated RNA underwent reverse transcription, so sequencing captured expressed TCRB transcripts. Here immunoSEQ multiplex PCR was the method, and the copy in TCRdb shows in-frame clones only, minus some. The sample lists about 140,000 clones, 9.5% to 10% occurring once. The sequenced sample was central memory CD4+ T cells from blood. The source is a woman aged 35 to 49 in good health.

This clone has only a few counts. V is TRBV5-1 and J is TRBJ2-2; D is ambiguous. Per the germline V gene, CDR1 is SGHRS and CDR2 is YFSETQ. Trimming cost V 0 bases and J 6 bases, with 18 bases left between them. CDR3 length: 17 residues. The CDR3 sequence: CASSLEFGGPVAGELFF. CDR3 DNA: TGCGCCAGCAGCTTGGAGTTCGGCGGTCCGGTTGCCGGGGAGCTGTTTTTT.

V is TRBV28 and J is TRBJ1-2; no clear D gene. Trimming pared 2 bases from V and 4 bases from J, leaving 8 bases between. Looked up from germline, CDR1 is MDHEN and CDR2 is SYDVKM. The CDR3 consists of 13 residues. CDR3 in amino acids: CASSLEGFYGYTF. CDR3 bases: TGTGCCAGCAGTTTAGAGGGCTTCTATGGCTACACCTTC.

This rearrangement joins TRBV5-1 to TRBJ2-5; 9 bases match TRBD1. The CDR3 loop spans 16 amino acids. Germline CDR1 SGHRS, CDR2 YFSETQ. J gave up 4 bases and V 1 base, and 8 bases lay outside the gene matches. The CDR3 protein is CASSLRTGDIGETQYF. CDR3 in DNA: TGCGCCAGCAGCTTGAGGACAGGGGACATCGGAGAGACCCAGTACTTC.

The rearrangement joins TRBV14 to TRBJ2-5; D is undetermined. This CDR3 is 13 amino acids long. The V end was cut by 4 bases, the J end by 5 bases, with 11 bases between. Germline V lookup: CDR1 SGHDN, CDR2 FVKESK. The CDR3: CASSRQVAETQYF. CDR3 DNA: TGTGCCAGCAGCCGTCAAGTTGCGGAGACCCAGTACTTC.

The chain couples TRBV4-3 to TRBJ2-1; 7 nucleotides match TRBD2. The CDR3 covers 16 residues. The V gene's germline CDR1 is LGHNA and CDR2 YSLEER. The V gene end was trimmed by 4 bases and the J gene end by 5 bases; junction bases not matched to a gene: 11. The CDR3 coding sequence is TGCGCCAGCAGCCGCGAGTATAGCGGGCTGAACAATGAGCAGTTCTTC. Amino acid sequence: CASSREYSGLNNEQFF.

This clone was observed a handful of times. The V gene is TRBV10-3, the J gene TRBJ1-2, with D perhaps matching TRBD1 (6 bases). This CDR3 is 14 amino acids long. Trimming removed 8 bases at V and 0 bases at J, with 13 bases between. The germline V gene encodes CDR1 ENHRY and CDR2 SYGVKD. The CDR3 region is CAIGRGGANYGYTF. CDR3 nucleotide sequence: TGTGCCATCGGGCGAGGGGGAGCTAACTATGGCTACACCTTC.

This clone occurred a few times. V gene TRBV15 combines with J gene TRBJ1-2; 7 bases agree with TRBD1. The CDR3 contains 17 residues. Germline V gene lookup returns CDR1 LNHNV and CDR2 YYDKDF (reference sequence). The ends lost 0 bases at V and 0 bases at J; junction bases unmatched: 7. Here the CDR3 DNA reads TGTGCCACCAGCAGAGATCTCTGGGACAGTCCTAACTATGGCTACACCTTC. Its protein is CATSRDLWDSPNYGYTF.

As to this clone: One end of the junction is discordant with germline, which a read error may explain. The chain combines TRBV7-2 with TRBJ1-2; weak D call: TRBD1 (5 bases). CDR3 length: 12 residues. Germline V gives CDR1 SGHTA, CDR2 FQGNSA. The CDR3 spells CASRLGQDGYTF. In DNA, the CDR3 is TGTGCCAGCAGGTTAGGACAAGATGGCTACACCTTC. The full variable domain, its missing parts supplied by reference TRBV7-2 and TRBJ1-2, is GAGVSQSPSNKVTEKGKDVELRCDPISGHTALYWYRQSLGQGLEFLIYFQGNSAPDKSGLPSDRFSAERTGGSVSTLTIQRTQQEDSAVYLCASRLGQDGYTFGSGTRLTVV.

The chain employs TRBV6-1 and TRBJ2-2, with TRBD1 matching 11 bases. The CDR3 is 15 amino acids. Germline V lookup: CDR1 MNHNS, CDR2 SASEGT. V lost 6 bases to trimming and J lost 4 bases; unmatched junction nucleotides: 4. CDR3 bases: TGTGCCAGCAGCTCCGGGACAGGGGGCACCGGGGAGCTGTTTTTT. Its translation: CASSSGTGGTGELFF.

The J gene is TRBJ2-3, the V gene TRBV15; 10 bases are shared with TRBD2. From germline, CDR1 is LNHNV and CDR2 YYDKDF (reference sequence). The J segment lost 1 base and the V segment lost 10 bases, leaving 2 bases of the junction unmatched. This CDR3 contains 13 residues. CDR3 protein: CAITSGGTDTQYF. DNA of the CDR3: TGTGCCATTACTAGCGGGGGCACAGATACGCAGTATTTT. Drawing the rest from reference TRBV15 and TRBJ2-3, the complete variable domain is DAMVIQNPRYQVTQFGKPVTLSCSQTLNHNVMYWYQQKSSQAPKLLFHYYDKDFNNEADTPDNFQSRRPNTSFCFLDIRSPGLGDTAMYLCAITSGGTDTQYFGPGTRLTVL.

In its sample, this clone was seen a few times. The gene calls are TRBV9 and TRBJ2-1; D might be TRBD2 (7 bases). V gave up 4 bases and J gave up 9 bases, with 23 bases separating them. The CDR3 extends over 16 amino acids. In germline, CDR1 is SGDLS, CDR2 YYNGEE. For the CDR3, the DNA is TGTGCCAGCAGCCCCTTCTGGGCGGGGGCCTCTGGTGAGCAGTTCTTC. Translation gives CASSPFWAGASGEQFF.

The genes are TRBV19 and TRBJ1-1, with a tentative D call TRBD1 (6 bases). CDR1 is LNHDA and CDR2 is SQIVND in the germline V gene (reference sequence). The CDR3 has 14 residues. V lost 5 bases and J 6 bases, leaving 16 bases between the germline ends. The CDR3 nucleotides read TGTGCCAGTAGTTCCACTGGGGGGGCTCCTGAAGCTTTCTTT. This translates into CASSSTGGAPEAFF.

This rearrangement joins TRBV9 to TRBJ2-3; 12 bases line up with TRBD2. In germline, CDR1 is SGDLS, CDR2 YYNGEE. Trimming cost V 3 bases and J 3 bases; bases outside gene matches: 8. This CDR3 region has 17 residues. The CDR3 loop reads CASSGGDLAGGTDTQYF. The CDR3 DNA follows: TGTGCCAGCAGCGGAGGGGATCTAGCGGGGGGGACAGATACGCAGTATTTT.

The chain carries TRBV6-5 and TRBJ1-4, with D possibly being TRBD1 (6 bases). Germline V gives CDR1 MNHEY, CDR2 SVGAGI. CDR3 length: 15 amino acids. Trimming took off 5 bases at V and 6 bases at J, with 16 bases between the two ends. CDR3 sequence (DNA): TGTGCCAGCAGTGCTACAGGGTCACGGGATGAAAAACTGTTTTTT. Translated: CASSATGSRDEKLFF.

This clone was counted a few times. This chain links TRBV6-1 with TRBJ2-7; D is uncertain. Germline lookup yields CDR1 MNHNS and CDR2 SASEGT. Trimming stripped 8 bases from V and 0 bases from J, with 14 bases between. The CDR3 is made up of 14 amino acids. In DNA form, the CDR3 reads TGTGCCAGCCGTCTGACCGGGTCCTCCTACGAGCAGTACTTC. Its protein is CASRLTGSSYEQYF.

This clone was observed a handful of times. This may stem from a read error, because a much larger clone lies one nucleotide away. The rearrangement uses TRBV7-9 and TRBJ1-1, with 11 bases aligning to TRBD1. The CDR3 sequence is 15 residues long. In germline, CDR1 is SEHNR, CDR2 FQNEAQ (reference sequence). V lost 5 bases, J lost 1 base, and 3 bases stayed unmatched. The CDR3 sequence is CASSPGTGGNTEAFF. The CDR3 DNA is TGTGCCAGCAGCCCAGGGACAGGGGGGAACACTGAAGCTTTCTTT.

This CDR3 is CASSGTSGGPADTQYF. In DNA form, the CDR3 reads TGTGCCAGCAGTGGGACTAGCGGGGGGCCAGCGGATACGCAGTATTTT. The J gene is TRBJ2-3, the V gene TRBV6-6; 15 bases are shared with TRBD2. Germline V CDR1 and CDR2: MNHNY, SVGAGI (reference sequence). Trimming cost V 5 bases and J 6 bases; bases outside gene matches: 6. There are 16 residues in the CDR3.

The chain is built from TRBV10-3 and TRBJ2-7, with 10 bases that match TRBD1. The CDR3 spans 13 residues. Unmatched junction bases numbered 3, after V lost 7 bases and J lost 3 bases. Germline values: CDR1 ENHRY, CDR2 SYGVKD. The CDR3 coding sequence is TGTGCCATCAACGGACAGGGGGACTACGAGCAGTACTTC. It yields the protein CAINGQGDYEQYF.

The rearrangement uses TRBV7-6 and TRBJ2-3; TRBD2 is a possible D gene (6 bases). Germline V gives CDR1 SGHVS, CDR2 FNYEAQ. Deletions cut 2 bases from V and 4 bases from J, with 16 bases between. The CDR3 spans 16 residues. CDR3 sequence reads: CASSLNLGGRADTQYF. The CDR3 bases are TGTGCCAGCAGCTTAAATCTGGGAGGTCGGGCAGATACGCAGTATTTT. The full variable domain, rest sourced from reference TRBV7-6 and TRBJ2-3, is GAGVSQSPRYKVTKRGQDVALRCDPISGHVSLYWYRQALGQGPEFLTYFNYEAQQDKSGLPNDRFSAERPEGSISTLTIQRTEQRDSAMYRCASSLNLGGRADTQYFGPGTRLTVL.

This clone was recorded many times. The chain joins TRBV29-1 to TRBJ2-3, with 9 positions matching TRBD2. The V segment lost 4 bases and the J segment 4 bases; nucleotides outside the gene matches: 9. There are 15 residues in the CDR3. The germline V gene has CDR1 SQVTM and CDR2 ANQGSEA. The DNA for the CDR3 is TGCAGCGTTGCGAAGGCTAGCGGGGTTGCAGATACGCAGTATTTT. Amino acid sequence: CSVAKASGVADTQYF.

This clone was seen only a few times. DNA of the CDR3: TGTGCCAGCAGCTTTCAGGGGATGAACACTGAAGCTTTCTTT. This translates into CASSFQGMNTEAFF. The chain combines TRBV7-2 with TRBJ1-1; a weak D match, TRBD1 (6 bases). V was trimmed by 3 bases and J by 0 bases, leaving 8 bases between them. The CDR3 spans 14 residues. Germline V gene sequence: CDR1 SGHTA, CDR2 FQGNSA.

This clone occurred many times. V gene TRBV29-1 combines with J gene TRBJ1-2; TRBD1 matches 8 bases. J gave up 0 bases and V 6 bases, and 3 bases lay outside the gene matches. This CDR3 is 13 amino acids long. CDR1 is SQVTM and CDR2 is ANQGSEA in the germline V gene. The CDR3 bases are TGCAGCGTGGACAGGGCGACTAACTATGGCTACACCTTC. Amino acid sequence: CSVDRATNYGYTF.

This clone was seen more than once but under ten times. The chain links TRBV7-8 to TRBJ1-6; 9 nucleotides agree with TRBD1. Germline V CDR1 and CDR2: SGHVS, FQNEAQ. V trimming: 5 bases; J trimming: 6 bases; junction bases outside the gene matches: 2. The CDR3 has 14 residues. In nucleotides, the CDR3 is TGTGCCAGCAGCCAACAGGGGGCTAATTCACCCCTCCACTTT. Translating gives CASSQQGANSPLHF.

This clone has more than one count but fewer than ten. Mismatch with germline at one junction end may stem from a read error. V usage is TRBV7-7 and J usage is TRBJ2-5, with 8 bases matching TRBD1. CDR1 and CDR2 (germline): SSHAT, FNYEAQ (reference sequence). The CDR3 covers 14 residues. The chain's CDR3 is CASSRQGTQETQYF. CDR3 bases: TGTGCTAGCAGCCGACAGGGGACCCAAGAGACCCAGTACTTC. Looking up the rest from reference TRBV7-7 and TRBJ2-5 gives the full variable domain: GAGVSQSPRYKVTKRGQDVTLRCDPISSHATLYWYQQALGQGPEFLTYFNYEAQPDKSGLPSDRFSAERPEGSISTLTIQRTEQRDSAMYRCASSRQGTQETQYFGPGTRLLVL.

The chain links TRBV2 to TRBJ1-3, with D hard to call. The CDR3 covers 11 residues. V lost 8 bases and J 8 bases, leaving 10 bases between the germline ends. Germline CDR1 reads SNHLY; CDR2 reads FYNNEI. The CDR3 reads CASGSRDTIYF. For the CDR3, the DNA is TGTGCCAGCGGGTCCCGGGACACCATATATTTT.

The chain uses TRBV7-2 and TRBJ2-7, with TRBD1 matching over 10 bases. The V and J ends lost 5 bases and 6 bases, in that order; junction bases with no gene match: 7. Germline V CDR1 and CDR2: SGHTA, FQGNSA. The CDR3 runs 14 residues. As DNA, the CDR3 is TGTGCCAGCAGCCCTGGAGGGACAGGGGTCGAGCAGTACTTC. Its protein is CASSPGGTGVEQYF.

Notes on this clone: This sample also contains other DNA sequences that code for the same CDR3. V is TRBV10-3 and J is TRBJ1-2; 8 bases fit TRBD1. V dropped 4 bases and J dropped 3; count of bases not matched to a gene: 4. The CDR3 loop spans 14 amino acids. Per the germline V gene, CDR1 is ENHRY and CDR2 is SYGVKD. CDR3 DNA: TGTGCCATCAGTGGGCAGACAGGGGACTATGGCTACACCTTC. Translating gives CAISGQTGDYGYTF.

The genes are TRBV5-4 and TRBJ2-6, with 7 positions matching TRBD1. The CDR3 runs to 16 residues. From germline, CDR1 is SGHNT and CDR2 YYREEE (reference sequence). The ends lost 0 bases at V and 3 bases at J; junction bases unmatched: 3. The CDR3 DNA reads TGTGCCAGCAGCTTGGGTTACAGGGGTGGGGCCAACGTCCTGACTTTC. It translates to CASSLGYRGGANVLTF.